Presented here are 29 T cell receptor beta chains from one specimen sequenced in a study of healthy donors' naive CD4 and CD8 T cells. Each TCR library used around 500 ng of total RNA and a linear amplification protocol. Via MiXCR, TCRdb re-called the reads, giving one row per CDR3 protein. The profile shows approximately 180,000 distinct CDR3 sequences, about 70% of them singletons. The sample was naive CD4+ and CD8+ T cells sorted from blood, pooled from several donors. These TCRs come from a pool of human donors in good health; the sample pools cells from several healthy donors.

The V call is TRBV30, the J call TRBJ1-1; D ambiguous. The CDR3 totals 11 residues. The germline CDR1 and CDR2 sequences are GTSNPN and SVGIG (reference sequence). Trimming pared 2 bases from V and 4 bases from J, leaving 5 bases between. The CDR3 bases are TGTGCCTGGAGTTCGGGCACTGAAGCTTTCTTT. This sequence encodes CAWSSGTEAFF. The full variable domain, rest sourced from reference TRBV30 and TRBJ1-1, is SQTIHQWPATLVQPVGSPLSLECTVEGTSNPNLYWYRQAAGRGLQLLFYSVGIGQISSEVPQNLSASRPQDRQFILSSKKLLLSDSGFYLCAWSSGTEAFFGQGTRLTVV.

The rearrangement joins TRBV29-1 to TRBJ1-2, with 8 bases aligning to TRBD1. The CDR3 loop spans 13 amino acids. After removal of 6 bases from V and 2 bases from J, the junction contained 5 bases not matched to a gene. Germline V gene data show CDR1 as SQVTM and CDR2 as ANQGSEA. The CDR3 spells CSVEWTGNYGYTF. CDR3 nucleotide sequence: TGCAGCGTAGAGTGGACAGGGAACTATGGCTACACCTTC.

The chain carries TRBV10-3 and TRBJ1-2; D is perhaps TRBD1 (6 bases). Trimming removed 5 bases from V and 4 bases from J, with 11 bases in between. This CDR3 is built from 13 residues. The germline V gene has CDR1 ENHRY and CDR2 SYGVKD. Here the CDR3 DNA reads TGTGCCATCAGTCAAGACAGGCTCTATGGCTACACCTTC. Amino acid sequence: CAISQDRLYGYTF.

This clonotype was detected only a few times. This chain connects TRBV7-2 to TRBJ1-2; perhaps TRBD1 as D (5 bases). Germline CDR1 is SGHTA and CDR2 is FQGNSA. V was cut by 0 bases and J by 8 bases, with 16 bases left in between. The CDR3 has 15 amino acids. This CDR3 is CASSLAVAGAGGYTF. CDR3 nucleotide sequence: TGTGCCAGCAGCTTAGCGGTCGCCGGGGCCGGGGGCTACACCTTC. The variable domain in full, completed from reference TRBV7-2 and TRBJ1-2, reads GAGVSQSPSNKVTEKGKDVELRCDPISGHTALYWYRQSLGQGLEFLIYFQGNSAPDKSGLPSDRFSAERTGGSVSTLTIQRTQQEDSAVYLCASSLAVAGAGGYTFGSGTRLTVV.

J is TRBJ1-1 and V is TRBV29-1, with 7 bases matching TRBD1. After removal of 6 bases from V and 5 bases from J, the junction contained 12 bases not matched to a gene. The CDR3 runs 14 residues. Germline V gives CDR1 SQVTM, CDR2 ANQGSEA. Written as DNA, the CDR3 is TGCAGCGTCATCAGGACAGGTCGAAGGACTGAAGCTTTCTTT. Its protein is CSVIRTGRRTEAFF.

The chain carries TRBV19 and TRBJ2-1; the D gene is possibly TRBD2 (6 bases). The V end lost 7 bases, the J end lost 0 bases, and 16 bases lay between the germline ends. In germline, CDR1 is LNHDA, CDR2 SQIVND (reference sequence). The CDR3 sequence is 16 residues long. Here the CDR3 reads CASTPGRRSSYNEQFF. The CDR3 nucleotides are TGTGCCAGTACCCCTGGGAGGAGGAGCTCCTACAATGAGCAGTTCTTC.

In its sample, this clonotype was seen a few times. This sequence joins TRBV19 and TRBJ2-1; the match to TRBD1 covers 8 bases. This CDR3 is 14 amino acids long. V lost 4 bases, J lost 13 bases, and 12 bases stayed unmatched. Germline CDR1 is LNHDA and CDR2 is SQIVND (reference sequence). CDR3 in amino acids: CASSNPGQVNLQFF. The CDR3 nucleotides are TGTGCCAGTAGTAACCCGGGACAGGTCAACCTACAGTTCTTC.

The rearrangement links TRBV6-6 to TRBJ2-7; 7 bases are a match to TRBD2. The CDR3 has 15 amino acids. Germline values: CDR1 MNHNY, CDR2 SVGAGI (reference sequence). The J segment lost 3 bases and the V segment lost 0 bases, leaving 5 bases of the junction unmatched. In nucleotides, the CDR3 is TGTGCCAGCAGTTACTCGGACGGCGGGGGCTACGAGCAGTACTTC. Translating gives CASSYSDGGGYEQYF.

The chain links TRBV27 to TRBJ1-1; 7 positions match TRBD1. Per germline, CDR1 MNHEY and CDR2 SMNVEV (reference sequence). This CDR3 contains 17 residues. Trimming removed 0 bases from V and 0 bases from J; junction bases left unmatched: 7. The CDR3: CASSLSPDRVMNTEAFF. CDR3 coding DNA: TGTGCCAGCAGTTTATCCCCTGACAGGGTTATGAACACTGAAGCTTTCTTT.

As DNA, the CDR3 is TGTGCCACCAGCAGAGATCCAAACACCGGGGAGCTGTTTTTT. It encodes CATSRDPNTGELFF. This chain joins TRBV15 and TRBJ2-2, with unresolved D. The germline CDR1 and CDR2 sequences are LNHNV and YYDKDF (reference sequence). With 0 bases removed from V and 2 bases from J, the gap between germline ends came to 4 bases. The CDR3 extends over 14 amino acids.

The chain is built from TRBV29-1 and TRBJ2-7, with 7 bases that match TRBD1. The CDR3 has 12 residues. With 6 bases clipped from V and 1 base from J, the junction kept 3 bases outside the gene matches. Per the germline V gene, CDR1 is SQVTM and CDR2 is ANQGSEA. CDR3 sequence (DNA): TGCAGCGTGATGACAGGGTCCTACGAGCAGTACTTC. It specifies CSVMTGSYEQYF.

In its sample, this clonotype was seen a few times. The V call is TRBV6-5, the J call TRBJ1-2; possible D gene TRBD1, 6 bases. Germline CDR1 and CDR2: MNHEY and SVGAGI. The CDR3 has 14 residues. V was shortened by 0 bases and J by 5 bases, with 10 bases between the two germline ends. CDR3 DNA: TGTGCCAGCAGTTACTCGGCAGGGGATTATGGCTACACCTTC. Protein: CASSYSAGDYGYTF.

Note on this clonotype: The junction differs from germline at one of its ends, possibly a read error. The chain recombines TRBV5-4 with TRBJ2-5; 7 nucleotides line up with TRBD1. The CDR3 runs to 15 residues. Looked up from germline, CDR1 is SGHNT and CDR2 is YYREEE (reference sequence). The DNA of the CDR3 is TGTGCCAGCAGCCCCGGGACAGAACTCCAAGAGACCCGGTACTTC. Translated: CASSPGTELQETRYF.

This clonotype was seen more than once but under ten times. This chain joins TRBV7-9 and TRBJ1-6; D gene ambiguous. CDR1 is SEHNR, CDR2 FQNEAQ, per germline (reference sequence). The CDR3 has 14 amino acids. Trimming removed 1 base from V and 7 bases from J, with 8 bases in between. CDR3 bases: TGTGCCAGCAGCTTAGAAAGGCAAAATTCACCCCTCCACTTT. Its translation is CASSLERQNSPLHF.

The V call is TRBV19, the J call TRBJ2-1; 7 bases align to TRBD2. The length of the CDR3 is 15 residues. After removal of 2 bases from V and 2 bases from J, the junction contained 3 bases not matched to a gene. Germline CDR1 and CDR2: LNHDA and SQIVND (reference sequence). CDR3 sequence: CASSISSGPYNEQFF. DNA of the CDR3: TGTGCCAGTAGTATAAGTAGCGGGCCCTACAATGAGCAGTTCTTC. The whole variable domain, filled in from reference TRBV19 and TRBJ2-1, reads DGGITQSPKYLFRKEGQNVTLSCEQNLNHDAMYWYRQDPGQGLRLIYYSQIVNDFQKGDIAEGYSVSREKKESFPLTVTSAQKNPTAFYLCASSISSGPYNEQFFGPGTRLTVL.

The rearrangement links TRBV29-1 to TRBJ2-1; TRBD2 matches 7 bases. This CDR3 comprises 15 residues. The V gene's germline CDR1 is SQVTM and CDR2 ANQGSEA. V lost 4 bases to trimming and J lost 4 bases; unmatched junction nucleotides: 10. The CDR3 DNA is TGCAGCGTTGTTGATCTAGCGGATGTTTACAATGAGCAGTTCTTC. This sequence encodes CSVVDLADVYNEQFF.

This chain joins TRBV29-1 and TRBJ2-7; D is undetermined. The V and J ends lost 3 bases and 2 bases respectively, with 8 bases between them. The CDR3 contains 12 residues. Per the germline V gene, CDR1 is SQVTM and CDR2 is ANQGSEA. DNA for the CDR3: TGCAGCGTTGACAGAGGCCCCTACGAGCAGTACTTC. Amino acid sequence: CSVDRGPYEQYF.

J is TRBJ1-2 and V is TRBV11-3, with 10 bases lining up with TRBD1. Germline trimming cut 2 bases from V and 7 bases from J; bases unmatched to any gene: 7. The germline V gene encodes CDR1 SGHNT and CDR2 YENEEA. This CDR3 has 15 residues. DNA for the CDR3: TGTGCCAGCAGCTTAAGTCCGGGACAGGGGTTTGGCTACACCTTC. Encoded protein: CASSLSPGQGFGYTF.

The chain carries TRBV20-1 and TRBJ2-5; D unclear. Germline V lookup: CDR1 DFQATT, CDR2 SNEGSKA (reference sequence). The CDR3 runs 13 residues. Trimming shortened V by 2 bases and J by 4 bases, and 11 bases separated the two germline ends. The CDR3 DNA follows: TGCAGTGCTAGATCCACCCTGGGAGAGACCCAGTACTTC. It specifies CSARSTLGETQYF.

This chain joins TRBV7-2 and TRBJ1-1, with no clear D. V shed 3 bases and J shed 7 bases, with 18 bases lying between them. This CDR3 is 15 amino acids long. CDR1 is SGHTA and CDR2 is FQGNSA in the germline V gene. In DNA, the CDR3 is TGTGCCAGCAGCTTTACAATTCTCAGTCAGTATGAAGCTTTCTTT. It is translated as CASSFTILSQYEAFF.

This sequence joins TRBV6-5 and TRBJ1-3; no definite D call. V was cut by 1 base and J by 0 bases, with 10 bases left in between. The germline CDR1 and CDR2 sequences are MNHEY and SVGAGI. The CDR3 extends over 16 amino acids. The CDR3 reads CASSYFGPDSGNTIYF. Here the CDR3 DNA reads TGTGCCAGCAGTTACTTTGGGCCCGACTCTGGAAACACCATATATTTT.

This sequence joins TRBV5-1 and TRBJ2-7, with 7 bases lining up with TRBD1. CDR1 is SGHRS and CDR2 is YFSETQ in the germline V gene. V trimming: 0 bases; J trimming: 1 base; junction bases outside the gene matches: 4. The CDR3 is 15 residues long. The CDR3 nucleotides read TGCGCCAGCAGCTTGGGGACAGGTGGATCCTACGAGCAGTACGTC. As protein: CASSLGTGGSYEQYV.

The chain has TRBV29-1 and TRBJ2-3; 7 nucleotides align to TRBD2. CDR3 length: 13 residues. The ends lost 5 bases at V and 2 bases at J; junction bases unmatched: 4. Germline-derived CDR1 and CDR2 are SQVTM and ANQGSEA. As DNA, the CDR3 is TGCAGCGTTCGGGGACTACACACAGATACGCAGTATTTT. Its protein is CSVRGLHTDTQYF.

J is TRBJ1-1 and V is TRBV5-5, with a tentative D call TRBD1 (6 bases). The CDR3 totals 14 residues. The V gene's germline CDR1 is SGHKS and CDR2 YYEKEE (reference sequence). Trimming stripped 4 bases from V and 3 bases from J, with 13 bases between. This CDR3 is CASSLDRFYTEAFF. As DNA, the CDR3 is TGTGCCAGCAGCCTTGACAGGTTTTACACTGAAGCTTTCTTT.

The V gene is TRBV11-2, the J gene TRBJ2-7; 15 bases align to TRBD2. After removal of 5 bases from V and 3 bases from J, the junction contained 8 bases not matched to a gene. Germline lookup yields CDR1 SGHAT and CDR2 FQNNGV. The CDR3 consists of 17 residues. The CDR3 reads CASSPRVGLAGGYEQYF. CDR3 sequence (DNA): TGTGCCAGCAGCCCCCGGGTGGGACTAGCGGGAGGCTACGAGCAGTACTTC.

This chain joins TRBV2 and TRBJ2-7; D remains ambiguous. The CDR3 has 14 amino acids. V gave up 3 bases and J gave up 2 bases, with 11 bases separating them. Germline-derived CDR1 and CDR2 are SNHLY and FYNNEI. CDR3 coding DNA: TGTGCCAGCAGTGATCCACAGATACCCTACGAGCAGTACTTC. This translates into CASSDPQIPYEQYF.

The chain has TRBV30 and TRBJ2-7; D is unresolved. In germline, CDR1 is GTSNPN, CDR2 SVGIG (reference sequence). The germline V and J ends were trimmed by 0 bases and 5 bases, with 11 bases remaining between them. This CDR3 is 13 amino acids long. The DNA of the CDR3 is TGTGCCTGGAGTGTTCCCCCGCCCGACGAGCAGTACTTC. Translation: CAWSVPPPDEQYF.

CDR3 sequence reads: CASSLARSSYNEQFF. DNA of the CDR3: TGTGCCAGCAGCTTGGCGCGCAGCTCCTACAATGAGCAGTTCTTC. This chain joins TRBV5-5 and TRBJ2-1, with D unclear. V was pared by 0 bases and J by 0 bases, with 7 bases between. Per germline, CDR1 SGHKS and CDR2 YYEKEE (reference sequence). This CDR3 comprises 15 residues.

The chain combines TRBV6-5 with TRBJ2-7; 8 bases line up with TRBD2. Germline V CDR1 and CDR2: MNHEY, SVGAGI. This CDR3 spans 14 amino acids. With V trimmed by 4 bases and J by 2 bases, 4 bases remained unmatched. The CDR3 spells CASSSSGSPYEQYF. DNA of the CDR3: TGTGCCAGCAGTTCCAGCGGGAGTCCCTACGAGCAGTACTTC.